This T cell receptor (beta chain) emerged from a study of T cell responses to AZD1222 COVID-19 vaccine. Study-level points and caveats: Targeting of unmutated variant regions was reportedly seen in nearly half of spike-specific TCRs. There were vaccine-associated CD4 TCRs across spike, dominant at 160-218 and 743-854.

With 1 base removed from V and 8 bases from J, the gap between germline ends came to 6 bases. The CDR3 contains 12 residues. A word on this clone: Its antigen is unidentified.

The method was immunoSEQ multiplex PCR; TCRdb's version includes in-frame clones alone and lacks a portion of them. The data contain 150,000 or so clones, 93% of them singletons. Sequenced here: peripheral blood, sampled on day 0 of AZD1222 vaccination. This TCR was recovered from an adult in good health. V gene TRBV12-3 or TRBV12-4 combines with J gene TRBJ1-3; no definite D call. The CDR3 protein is CASSLDGHTIYF. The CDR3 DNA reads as TGTGCCAGCAGTTTAGACGGGCACACCATATATTTT.